The sequence of this T cell receptor beta chain was determined in a study of human T cells and chemical hapten exposure. Whole-study context: The study sensitized with 2% DPC on a 2 cm by 2 cm patch of upper inner arm skin. Regarding the study as a whole: It was expanded TCRs that formed significantly more large CDR3 similarity clusters than controls did.

CDR3 size: 16 residues. From germline, CDR1 is SGDLS and CDR2 YYNGEE. V lost 4 bases to trimming and J lost 3 bases; unmatched junction nucleotides: 12. Individual cDNA molecules had unique molecular identifiers attached to them by the library. TCRdb used MiXCR to reprocess the RACE reads, holding one entry per CDR3 protein. Altogether fewer than 200,000 distinct CDR3 sequences are present, 25% to 35% being singletons, with the ten largest covering approximately 2.1%. About this clonotype itself: The antigen is not known.

The time point denotes: patch test 3, about 24 weeks after DPC sensitization. As to treatment: therapeutic diphenylcyclopropenone sensitization with weekly scalp DPC. Total RNA was extracted from unfractionated whole blood. This receptor was identified in a woman between 18 and 29 years old with alopecia areata. Some clones in this sample may be carry-over from other donors' samples. The chain recombines TRBV9 with TRBJ2-5; 7 bases are a match to TRBD1. The material sequenced was whole blood, taken in connection with sensitization to the hapten diphenylcyclopropenone (DPC). The CDR3 spells CASSKYRGQVEETQYF. For the CDR3, the DNA is TGTGCCAGCAGCAAGTACAGGGGCCAGGTAGAAGAGACCCAGTACTTC. The full variable domain, in which reference TRBV9 and TRBJ2-5 provide the parts outside the CDR3, is DSGVTQTPKHLITATGQRVTLRCSPRSGDLSVYWYQQSLDQGLQFLIQYYNGEERAKGNILERFSAQQFPDLHSELNLSSLELGDSALYFCASSKYRGQVEETQYFGPGTRLLVL.